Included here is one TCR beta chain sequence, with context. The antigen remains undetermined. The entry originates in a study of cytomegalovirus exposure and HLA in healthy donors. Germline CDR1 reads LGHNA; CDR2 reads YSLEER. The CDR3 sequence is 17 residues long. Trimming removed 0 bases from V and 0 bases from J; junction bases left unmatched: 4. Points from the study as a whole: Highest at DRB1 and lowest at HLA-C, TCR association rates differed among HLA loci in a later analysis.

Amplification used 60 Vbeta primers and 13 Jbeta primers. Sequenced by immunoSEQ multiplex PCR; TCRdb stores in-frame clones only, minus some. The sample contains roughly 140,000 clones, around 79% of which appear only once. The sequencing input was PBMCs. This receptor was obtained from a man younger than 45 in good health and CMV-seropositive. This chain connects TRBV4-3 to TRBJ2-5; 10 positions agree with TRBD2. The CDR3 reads CASSQDISGGYQETQYF. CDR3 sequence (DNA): TGCGCCAGCAGCCAAGACATTAGCGGGGGGTACCAAGAGACCCAGTACTTC.